The present TCR beta chain was sequenced within a study of T-cell memory formation after mild COVID-19. About the research overall: The study found TCR clusters largely donor specific.

Notes on this clonotype: Its specificity is unknown.

Via MiXCR, TCRdb re-called the 5' RACE reads, giving one row per CDR3 protein. This table has under 600,000 distinct CDR3 sequences, roughly 22% appearing once. This CDR3 is built from 17 residues. Germline lookup yields CDR1 LGHDT and CDR2 YNNKEL (reference sequence). V was pared by 2 bases and J by 7 bases, with 12 bases of the junction left unmatched. Study results and caveats: Contracting clones, day 15 to 85, had balanced CD4/CD8, and later expanders favored CD4+.

The origin of this receptor is an adult woman who had mild COVID-19 (a few samples of this study predate the infection). Cell type and time point are not known. V gene TRBV3-1 combines with J gene TRBJ2-2; TRBD2 matches at 8 bases. Material for sequencing was PBMCs or a T cell subset sorted from them (not recorded which). The CDR3 nucleotides read TGTGCCAGCAGCCAACGCGGGGCCTCGCGGGGGGTCGGGGAGCTGTTTTTT. Protein sequence: CASSQRGASRGVGELFF.